One sample yielded the 14 T cell receptor beta chains listed below, sequenced in a study of cytomegalovirus exposure and HLA in healthy donors (dated by TCRdb to between 2016 and 2019). Library preparation used the immunoSEQ multiplex PCR assay. For the multiplex PCR, a mixture combining 60 forward primers for TCR Vbeta segments and 13 reverse primers for TCR Jbeta segments was used. This immuneACCESS table, as held by TCRdb, lists in-frame sequences with V and J called but not all clones. Of the missing ones, under half trace to an unresolved V gene in checked studies; the others have no known cause. Recorded for this sample are approximately 68,000 clones; roughly four fifths of them occurred a single time. About 7.4% of the sample goes to the ten largest clones. Input material: PBMCs. Receptor source: a woman aged 30 to 39 in good health and CMV-seropositive.

This clone was recorded once. This chain joins TRBV6-5 and TRBJ2-1; 8 nucleotides line up with TRBD1. The CDR3 loop spans 15 amino acids. V shed 2 bases and J 6 bases; nucleotides not matched to a gene: 6. Looked up from germline, CDR1 is MNHEY and CDR2 is SVGAGI. The CDR3 DNA reads as TGTGCCAGCAGTTACACGGACAGGGCGGGCAATGAGCAGTTCTTC. This translates into CASSYTDRAGNEQFF.

The rearrangement uses TRBV5-4 and TRBJ2-7, with 7 bases that match TRBD1. Germline V gene sequence: CDR1 SGHNT, CDR2 YYREEE (reference sequence). This CDR3 is 13 amino acids long. The V segment lost 2 bases and the J segment 3 bases; nucleotides outside the gene matches: 2. The CDR3 region is CASSLRDSYEQYF. DNA for the CDR3: TGTGCCAGCAGCTTACGGGACAGCTACGAGCAGTACTTC.

This chain joins TRBV7-2 and TRBJ2-1; 10 bases line up with TRBD1. Germline V gene lookup returns CDR1 SGHTA and CDR2 FQGNSA. V was pared by 4 bases and J by 7 bases, with 1 base of the junction left unmatched. The CDR3 is made up of 13 amino acids. CDR3 DNA sequence: TGTGCCAGCAGCTCGGACAGGGGGAATGAGCAGTTCTTC. This translates into CASSSDRGNEQFF.

The CDR3 spells CASSIGRGNEQFF. The CDR3 DNA reads TGTGCCAGTAGTATAGGGCGGGGCAATGAGCAGTTCTTC. The chain has TRBV19 and TRBJ2-1, with D perhaps TRBD2 (6 bases). The V gene's germline CDR1 is LNHDA and CDR2 SQIVND (reference sequence). The CDR3 extends over 13 amino acids. Trimming cost V 1 base and J 6 bases, with 7 bases left between them.

The genes are TRBV7-2 and TRBJ2-1; 10 nucleotides agree with TRBD2. This CDR3 region has 16 residues. Germline V gene sequence: CDR1 SGHTA, CDR2 FQGNSA. V gave up 4 bases and J gave up 5 bases; unmatched junction bases: 8. CDR3 sequence reads: CASSSTLAGVHNEQFF. For the CDR3, the DNA is TGTGCCAGCAGCTCAACCCTAGCGGGAGTCCACAATGAGCAGTTCTTC.

CDR3 nucleotides: TGTGCCAGCAGTTACAGTGCGGGACAGAACTATGGCTACACCTTC. Protein: CASSYSAGQNYGYTF. V gene TRBV6-6 combines with J gene TRBJ1-2, with 7 bases matching TRBD1. The CDR3 runs 15 residues. The V and J ends lost 2 bases and 2 bases, in that order; junction bases with no gene match: 5. Germline-derived CDR1 and CDR2 are MNHNY and SVGAGI (reference sequence).

The chain recombines TRBV27 with TRBJ2-7; D ambiguous. CDR3 length: 12 amino acids. Germline-derived CDR1 and CDR2 are MNHEY and SMNVEV (reference sequence). The ends were cut back, 4 bases at V and 0 bases at J, with 4 bases in the middle. The chain's CDR3 is CASSSFSYEQYF. CDR3 nucleotides: TGTGCCAGCAGTTCCTTCTCCTACGAGCAGTACTTC.

This clone has only one observation. The gene calls are TRBV28 and TRBJ2-7; the D gene is possibly TRBD1 (6 bases). Trimming took off 2 bases at V and 3 bases at J, with 14 bases between the two ends. The CDR3 loop spans 15 amino acids. Germline V gives CDR1 MDHEN, CDR2 SYDVKM. The CDR3 DNA is TGTGCCAGCAGTTTAGGGTCACAGGGTGTCTACGAGCAGTACTTC. Translation gives CASSLGSQGVYEQYF.

V gene TRBV28 combines with J gene TRBJ1-5; D unresolved. This CDR3 contains 11 residues. Germline V gene lookup returns CDR1 MDHEN and CDR2 SYDVKM. V lost 5 bases to trimming and J lost 6 bases, with 5 bases between them. The CDR3 here is CASSLSQPQHF. In DNA form, the CDR3 reads TGTGCCAGCAGTCTAAGTCAGCCCCAGCATTTT. Filled out from reference TRBV28 and TRBJ1-5, the complete variable domain reads DVKVTQSSRYLVKRTGEKVFLECVQDMDHENMFWYRQDPGLGLRLIYFSYDVKMKEKGDIPEGYSVSREKKERFSLILESASTNQTSMYLCASSLSQPQHFGDGTRLSIL.

For the CDR3, the DNA is TGTGCCAGCAGTTACTCCCAGCGGGAGGACGCTGAGCAGTTCTTC. It translates to CASSYSQREDAEQFF. The chain recombines TRBV6-5 with TRBJ2-1, with 9 bases fitting TRBD2. V trimming: 0 bases; J trimming: 9 bases; junction bases outside the gene matches: 6. Per the germline V gene, CDR1 is MNHEY and CDR2 is SVGAGI. There are 15 residues in the CDR3.

The CDR3 sequence is CASLAGNRFYSSYNEQFF. The CDR3 DNA sequence: TGTGCCAGCCTAGCGGGAAACCGATTCTATAGCTCCTACAATGAGCAGTTCTTC. This chain connects TRBV25-1 to TRBJ2-1, with TRBD2 identical over 9 bases. Germline V gives CDR1 MGHDK, CDR2 SYGVNS. The length of the CDR3 is 18 residues. J was trimmed by 0 bases and V by 8 bases; bases with no gene match: 14.

The chain is built from TRBV4-3 and TRBJ2-1; D not resolved. The CDR3 is made up of 15 amino acids. Deletions cut 0 bases from V and 0 bases from J, with 6 bases between. Germline CDR1 LGHNA, CDR2 YSLEER. The CDR3 bases are TGCGCCAGCAGCCAAGATCTGTACTCCTACAATGAGCAGTTCTTC. It encodes CASSQDLYSYNEQFF.

The chain combines TRBV6-4 with TRBJ2-2, with D perhaps matching TRBD1 (6 bases). CDR3 length equals 14 residues. CDR1 and CDR2 (germline): MRHNA, SNTAGT. Trimming pared 4 bases from V and 3 bases from J, leaving 9 bases between. As DNA, the CDR3 is TGTGCCAGCAGTGGGACAGCGGACACCGGGGAGCTGTTTTTT. This translates into CASSGTADTGELFF.

The V call is TRBV5-6, the J call TRBJ2-1, with D perhaps TRBD2 (6 bases). The germline V gene has CDR1 SGHDT and CDR2 YYEEEE. The CDR3 contains 13 residues. The V end was cut by 4 bases, the J end by 6 bases, with 11 bases between. The CDR3 DNA is TGTGCCAGCAGCCCGGGACTCAGCAATGAGCAGTTCTTC. Residues: CASSPGLSNEQFF.